Listed below are T cell receptor beta chains from one sample, sequenced in a study of T cells after posttransplantation cyclophosphamide. Measured with immunoSEQ multiplex PCR; TCRdb has only the in-frame clones, and not every one. In total the sample includes fewer than 11,000 clones, none of them seen once. The starting material was PBMCs, obtained after allogeneic stem cell transplant with posttransplant cyclophosphamide. The receptors here all came from a female patient between 35 and 55 years old who received an allogeneic stem cell transplant from a related donor, was CMV-positive, and had no GVHD. A subset of T cells may come from the graft donor. CDR3s include the opening cysteine and the closing phenylalanine or tryptophan. D genes are given only for firm matches. Clone size is shown for a subset of rows, as once, few, many or a class of expanded clone.

size: many
J: TRBJ2-7
D: .
V: TRBV25-1
CDR3: CASSERAWSSYEQYF
DNA: TGTGCCAGCAGTGAAAGGGCGTGGAGCTCCTACGAGCAGTACTTC

size: few
J: TRBJ2-5
D: TRBD1
V: TRBV6-5
CDR3: CASSYDRDPGLETQYF
DNA: TGTGCCAGCAGTTACGACAGGGACCCTGGATTGGAGACCCAGTACTTC

size: .
J: TRBJ1-1
D: .
V: TRBV29-1
CDR3: CRAFEIDEAFF
DNA: TGCAGGGCATTTGAGATCGATGAAGCTTTCTTT

size: many
J: TRBJ2-7
D: TRBD1
V: TRBV6-5
CDR3: CASSYSGTGGGEQYF
DNA: TGTGCCAGCAGTTACTCGGGGACAGGGGGCGGCGAGCAGTACTTC

size: many
J: TRBJ1-5
D: .
V: TRBV7-9
CDR3: CASSLWAGDGNQPQHF
DNA: TGTGCCAGCAGCTTATGGGCAGGGGACGGCAATCAGCCCCAGCATTTT

size: many
J: TRBJ1-5
D: TRBD1
V: TRBV7-9
CDR3: CASSLTGARGNQPQHF
DNA: TGTGCCAGCAGCTTGACAGGGGCGAGGGGAAATCAGCCCCAGCATTTT

size: many
J: TRBJ1-5
D: .
V: TRBV15
CDR3: CATSRRRARRNQPQHF
DNA: TGTGCCACCAGCAGACGCAGGGCTCGACGCAATCAGCCCCAGCATTTT

size: many
J: TRBJ1-2
D: .
V: TRBV27
CDR3: CASSLSTGHYGYTF
DNA: TGTGCCAGCAGTTTATCTACAGGGCACTATGGCTACACCTTC

size: many
J: TRBJ1-6
D: .
V: TRBV19
CDR3: CASSAGAGSPLHF
DNA: TGTGCCAGTAGTGCAGGGGCGGGATCACCCCTCCACTTT

size: few
J: TRBJ2-7
D: TRBD1
V: TRBV9
CDR3: CVSSFKQGTAYEQYF
DNA: TGTGTCAGTAGTTTCAAACAGGGGACGGCCTACGAGCAGTACTTC

size: few
J: TRBJ2-5
D: .
V: TRBV15
CDR3: CATSLGGTVQETQYF
DNA: TGTGCCACCAGCTTAGGGGGAACAGTCCAAGAGACCCAGTACTTC

size: few
J: TRBJ1-4
D: TRBD1
V: TRBV25-1
CDR3: CASSSSPGGTGNEKLFF
DNA: TGTGCCAGCAGTTCCTCCCCTGGCGGGACAGGCAATGAAAAACTGTTTTTT

size: many
J: TRBJ1-5
D: TRBD1
V: TRBV19
CDR3: CASLPDRAFNQPQHF
DNA: TGTGCCAGTCTCCCCGACAGGGCCTTTAATCAGCCCCAGCATTTT

size: .
J: TRBJ2-7
D: .
V: TRBV10-3
CDR3: CAISPLYREGSYEQYF
DNA: TGTGCCATCAGTCCACTTTACAGGGAGGGATCCTACGAGCAGTACTTC

size: many
J: TRBJ1-5
D: .
V: TRBV27
CDR3: CASSPTDYQPQHF
DNA: TGTGCCAGCAGCCCGACAGATTATCAGCCCCAGCATTTT

size: many
J: TRBJ1-1
D: .
V: TRBV11-3
CDR3: CASSLAGQNTEAFF
DNA: TGTGCCAGCAGCTTAGCCGGTCAGAACACTGAAGCTTTCTTT